The rows below give T cell receptor beta chains drawn from one sample of a study of blood T cells in healthy people across ages. TCRdb ran MiXCR on the 5' RACE reads and lists one entry per CDR3 protein. The sample lists about 1.8 million distinct CDR3 sequences, just under 50% occurring once. The specimen was blood. These receptor sequences come from a woman in her forties in good health. The CDR3 runs from the conserved cysteine through the conserved F or W. Fields, in order: clone size, V gene, D gene, J gene, CDR3 DNA, CDR3 protein. The D gene is left open where the match is weak. Size tells how often a clone was seen (once, few, many) or the class of an expanded clone, and some rows leave it out.

>NA|TRBV7-2|NA|TRBJ1-1
TGTGCCAGCAGCGTCGGCAGGGAGACAGATGCTTTCTTT
CASSVGRETDAFF
>few|TRBV2|NA|TRBJ2-1
TGTGCCAGCAGGGGATTGGCCAAACCGCCCAATGAGCAGTTCTTC
CASRGLAKPPNEQFF
>NA|TRBV14|NA|TRBJ1-2
TGTGCCAGCAGCCAAGCGGTGGGAGGCATCTATGGCTACACCTTC
CASSQAVGGIYGYTF
>NA|TRBV21-1|NA|TRBJ2-7
TGTGCCAGCAGCAAAAACGAGTTATGTGCAGGGACGAGCTCCTACGAGCAGTACTTC
CASSKNELCAGTSSYEQYF
>NA|TRBV5-6|NA|TRBJ2-7
TGTGCCAGCAGCTTGCAGGGTGTTTTCTACGAGCAGTACTTC
CASSLQGVFYEQYF
>NA|TRBV4-3|NA|TRBJ2-5
TGCGCCAGCAGCCAAGATAGGGCGACAGGGAATAGCGGCCAAGAGACCCAGTACTTC
CASSQDRATGNSGQETQYF
>NA|TRBV4-2|NA|TRBJ2-7
TGTGCCAGCAGCCAAGATGCCAGGGGCGGCGAGCAGTACTTC
CASSQDARGGEQYF
>few|TRBV5-8|TRBD2|TRBJ2-5
TGTGCCAGCCAGTCTCGGGGGGAGCCTCTCAGGGAGACCCAGTACTTC
CASQSRGEPLRETQYF
>NA|TRBV10-3|NA|TRBJ2-3
TGTGCCATCAGTGAGGGGCGAGGCAGGGGCGCAGATACGCAGTATTTT
CAISEGRGRGADTQYF
>few|TRBV20-1|NA|TRBJ2-4
TGCAGTGCTAGGGGCGGACCGGAGTTGCAAAACATTCAGTACTTC
CSARGGPELQNIQYF
>NA|TRBV4-1|TRBD2|TRBJ2-7
TGCGCCAGCAGCCAACCCTGGCGGGAGTCATACGAGCAGTACTTC
CASSQPWRESYEQYF
>NA|TRBV6-1|NA|TRBJ1-2
TGTGCCAGCAGTGAAGCGACCTTCTATGGCTACACCTTC
CASSEATFYGYTF
>NA|TRBV5-1|TRBD1|TRBJ1-6
TGCGCCAGCACAGACAGGGGATATAATTCACCCCTCCACTTT
CASTDRGYNSPLHF
>few|TRBV20-1|NA|TRBJ2-7
TGCAGTGCTAGGTCGGACAGCTCCTACGAGCAGTACTTC
CSARSDSSYEQYF
>NA|TRBV18|NA|TRBJ2-2
TGTGCCAGCTCACCTATGCAGGGCACCGGGGAGCTGTTTTTT
CASSPMQGTGELFF
>NA|TRBV5-8|NA|TRBJ2-5
TGTGCCAGCAGCGGGATCGGACCCTTGGGGCAAGAGACCCAGTACTTC
CASSGIGPLGQETQYF
>NA|TRBV6-2/TRBV6-3|NA|TRBJ1-2
TGTGCCAGTGCTGAAGGGTGGTTCTATGGCTACACCTTC
CASAEGWFYGYTF
>few|TRBV5-1|TRBD2|TRBJ2-1
TGTGCCAGCAGCTTCTCGACTAGCGGGGGGGCCAATGAGCAGTTCTTC
CASSFSTSGGANEQFF
>once|TRBV20-1|NA|TRBJ2-3
TGCAGTGCTAGAGTAATATCTGGCACAGATACGCAGTATTTT
CSARVISGTDTQYF
>once|TRBV7-2|TRBD2|TRBJ2-3
TGTGCCAGCAGCCCAGGGGTGCGGACTAGCGGGGGCAATACGCAGTATTTT
CASSPGVRTSGGNTQYF
>NA|TRBV12-3/TRBV12-4|NA|TRBJ2-1
TGTGCCAGCAGGCCCGGCGGGGATCTGGCAAAGCAGTTCTTC
CASRPGGDLAKQFF
>NA|TRBV11-3|NA|TRBJ2-1
TGTGCCAGCAGCTTAGGTCAGGGGTCCAACAATGAGCAGTTCTTC
CASSLGQGSNNEQFF
>NA|TRBV6-6|TRBD2|TRBJ2-3
TGTGCCAGCTCTAGCGGGGTGAGAAATACGCAGTATTTT
CASSSGVRNTQYF
>NA|TRBV20-1|TRBD2|TRBJ2-3
TGCAGTGCTAGGGTAGCGGGGGGGAGCACAGATACGCAGTATTTT
CSARVAGGSTDTQYF
>few|TRBV29-1|NA|TRBJ1-2
TGCAGCGTTGGCAGGGAAACTAGCGGCTACACCTTC
CSVGRETSGYTF
>few|TRBV5-1|NA|TRBJ2-3
TGCGCCAGCAGCTTGGGCTGGTCGAGCACAGATACGCAGTATTTT
CASSLGWSSTDTQYF
>NA|TRBV6-6|NA|TRBJ2-1
TGTGCCAGCAGATACACGGGGGCTTCCTACAATGAGCAGTTCTTC
CASRYTGASYNEQFF
>NA|TRBV4-1|NA|TRBJ1-5
TGCGCCAGCAGCCTCGAGGCTCGCCAGCCCCAGCATTTT
CASSLEARQPQHF
>NA|TRBV5-1|TRBD1|TRBJ1-2
TGCGCCAGCAGAGTAGGAGACAGGGTTTCCTATGGCTACACCTTC
CASRVGDRVSYGYTF
>NA|TRBV7-9|NA|TRBJ2-1
TGTGCCAGCAGCCCAAGCCTAGTTTTGTTCTTC
CASSPSLVLFF
>NA|TRBV29-1|NA|TRBJ2-1
TGCAGCGTTGACGCTCCCTACAATGAGCAGTTCTTC
CSVDAPYNEQFF
>NA|TRBV28|TRBD2|TRBJ2-7
TGTGCCAGCAGTCCCCTCGGCTTCCTAGCGGGAGCCTACGAGCAGTACTTC
CASSPLGFLAGAYEQYF
>NA|TRBV27|TRBD1|TRBJ1-2
TGTGCCAGCAGTTTACTTACCGCCACCGGGACAGGCTATGGCTACACCTTC
CASSLLTATGTGYGYTF
>NA|TRBV7-2|NA|TRBJ2-5
TGTGCCAGCAGCGCGGCAGGTGGGGCAGAGACCCAGTACTTC
CASSAAGGAETQYF
>NA|TRBV29-1|NA|TRBJ1-2
TGCAGCGTTCAAGACCGGGGGATTAACTATGGCTACACCTTC
CSVQDRGINYGYTF
>NA|TRBV28|NA|TRBJ1-1
TGTGCCAGCACCTCACTATGGGAGGGCACGGGCACTGAAGCTTTCTTT
CASTSLWEGTGTEAFF
>NA|TRBV6-2/TRBV6-3|NA|TRBJ2-5
TGTGCCAGCAGTTCCCCAGCAAGGGAAGAGACCCAGTACTTC
CASSSPAREETQYF
>NA|TRBV15|TRBD1|TRBJ1-2
TGTGCCACCAGCAGAGAAACAGGGGGAAAGGGCTGCACCTTC
CATSRETGGKGCTF
>NA|TRBV6-2/TRBV6-3|NA|TRBJ1-5
TGTGCCAGCAGTTACCGTGGGCGCGGACCAAATCAGCCCCAGCATTTT
CASSYRGRGPNQPQHF
>NA|TRBV11-2|NA|TRBJ2-7
TGTGCCAGCAGCTTAGGTTCGGGGGCCAACTACGAGCAGTACTTC
CASSLGSGANYEQYF
>few|TRBV4-3|NA|TRBJ1-2
TGCGCCAGCAGCCAAGAAATCGGGACTCGTCACTACACCTTC
CASSQEIGTRHYTF
>few|TRBV7-9|NA|TRBJ2-3
TGTGCCAGCAGCTTCTCCGGGGCGCCAGATACGCAGTATTTT
CASSFSGAPDTQYF
>NA|TRBV12-5|NA|TRBJ2-5
TGTGCTAGTGGTTTGGTCGCGGAGACCCAGTACTTC
CASGLVAETQYF
>NA|TRBV7-9|NA|TRBJ2-7
TGTGCCAGCAGCCGGTGGGGGAGCTCCTACGAGCAGTACTTC
CASSRWGSSYEQYF
>NA|TRBV3-1|NA|TRBJ1-1
TGTGCCAGCAGCCAAGAGATCGGAACCATGAACACTGAAGCTTTCTTT
CASSQEIGTMNTEAFF
>NA|TRBV2|NA|TRBJ1-6
TGTGCCAGCAGTTGGATGGACAGCTCCTATAATTCACCCCTCCACTTT
CASSWMDSSYNSPLHF
>NA|TRBV4-3|NA|TRBJ1-2
TGCGCCAGCCGACAAGGGGTAGCGGCTAACTATGGCTACACCTTC
CASRQGVAANYGYTF
>few|TRBV7-2|NA|TRBJ1-4
TGTGCCAGCAGGGAGGGGTTGAGTAATGAAAAACTGTTTTTT
CASREGLSNEKLFF
>few|TRBV7-2|NA|TRBJ2-5
TGTGCCAGCAGCCTCGACAGGTTTGGACAGACCCAGTACTTC
CASSLDRFGQTQYF
>NA|TRBV4-1|NA|TRBJ2-7
TGCGCCAGCAGCCAACTCACAGGTAGCTCCTACGAGCAGTACTTC
CASSQLTGSSYEQYF
>NA|TRBV12-3/TRBV12-4|TRBD2|TRBJ2-3
TGTGCCAGCAGTCCTCAAGTTTTAGCGGGAAGTTATTCAGAGTATTTT
CASSPQVLAGSYSEYF
>few|TRBV11-1|TRBD1|TRBJ1-2
TGTGCCAGCAGCCACTGGACAGGGAAGGCTAACTATGGCTACACCTTC
CASSHWTGKANYGYTF
>NA|TRBV19|NA|TRBJ2-3
TGTGCCAGTAGTTGGCTACGTAGCACAGATACGCAGTATTTT
CASSWLRSTDTQYF